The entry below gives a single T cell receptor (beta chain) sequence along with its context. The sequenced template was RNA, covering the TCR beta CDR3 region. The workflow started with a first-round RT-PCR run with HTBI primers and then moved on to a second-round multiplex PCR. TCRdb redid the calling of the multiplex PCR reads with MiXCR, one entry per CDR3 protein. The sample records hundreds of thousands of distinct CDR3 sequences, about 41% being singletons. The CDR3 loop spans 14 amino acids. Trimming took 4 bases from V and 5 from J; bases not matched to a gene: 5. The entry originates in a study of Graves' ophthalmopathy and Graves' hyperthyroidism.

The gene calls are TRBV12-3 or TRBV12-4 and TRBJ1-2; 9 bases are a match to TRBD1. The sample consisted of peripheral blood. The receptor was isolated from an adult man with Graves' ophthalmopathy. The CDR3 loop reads CASSWGQGLYGYTF. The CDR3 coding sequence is TGTGCCAGCAGTTGGGGACAGGGCTTGTATGGCTACACCTTC.